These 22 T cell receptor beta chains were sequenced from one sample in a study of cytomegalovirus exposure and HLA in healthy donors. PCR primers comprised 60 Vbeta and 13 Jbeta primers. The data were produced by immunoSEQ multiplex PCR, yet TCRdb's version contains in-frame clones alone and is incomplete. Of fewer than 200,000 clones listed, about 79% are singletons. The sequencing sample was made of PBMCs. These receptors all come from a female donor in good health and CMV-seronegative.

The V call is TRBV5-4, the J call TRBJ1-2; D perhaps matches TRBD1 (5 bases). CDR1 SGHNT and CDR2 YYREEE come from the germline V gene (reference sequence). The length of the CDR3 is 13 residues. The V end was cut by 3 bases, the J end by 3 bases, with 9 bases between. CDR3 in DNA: TGTGCCAGCAGCTCGGGACTCGACTATGGCTACACCTTC. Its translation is CASSSGLDYGYTF.

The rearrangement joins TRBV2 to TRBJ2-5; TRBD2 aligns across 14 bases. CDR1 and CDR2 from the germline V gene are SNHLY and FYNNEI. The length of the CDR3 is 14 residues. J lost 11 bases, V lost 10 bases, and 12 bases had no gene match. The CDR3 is CAIQRLAGGHEQYF. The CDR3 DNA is TGTGCCATTCAACGACTAGCGGGGGGGCATGAGCAGTACTTC.

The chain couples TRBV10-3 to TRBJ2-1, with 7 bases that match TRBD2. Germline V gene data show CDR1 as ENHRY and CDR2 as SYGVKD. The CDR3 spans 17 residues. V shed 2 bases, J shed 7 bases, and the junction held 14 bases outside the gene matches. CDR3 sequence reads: CAISEPPGRGSGNEQFF. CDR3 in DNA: TGTGCCATCAGTGAGCCCCCTGGGCGCGGGAGTGGGAATGAGCAGTTCTTC.

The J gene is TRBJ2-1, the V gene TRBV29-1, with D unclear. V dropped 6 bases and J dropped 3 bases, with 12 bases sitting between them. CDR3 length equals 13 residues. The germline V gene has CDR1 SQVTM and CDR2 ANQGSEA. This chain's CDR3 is CSVRDGDYNEQFF. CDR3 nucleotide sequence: TGCAGCGTCCGTGACGGAGACTACAATGAGCAGTTCTTC.

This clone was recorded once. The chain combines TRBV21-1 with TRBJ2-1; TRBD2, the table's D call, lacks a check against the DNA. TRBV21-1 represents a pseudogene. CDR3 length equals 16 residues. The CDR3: CASSKETLAGGDEQFF. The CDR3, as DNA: TGTGCCAGCAGCAAAGAAACCCTAGCGGGGGGCGATGAGCAGTTCTTC.

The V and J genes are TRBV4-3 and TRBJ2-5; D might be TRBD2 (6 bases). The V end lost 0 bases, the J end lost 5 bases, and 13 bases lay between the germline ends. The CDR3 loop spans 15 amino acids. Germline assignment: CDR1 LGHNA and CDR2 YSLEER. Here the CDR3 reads CASSQDRGRLETQYF. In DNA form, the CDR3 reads TGCGCCAGCAGCCAAGATCGGGGGAGGTTGGAGACCCAGTACTTC.

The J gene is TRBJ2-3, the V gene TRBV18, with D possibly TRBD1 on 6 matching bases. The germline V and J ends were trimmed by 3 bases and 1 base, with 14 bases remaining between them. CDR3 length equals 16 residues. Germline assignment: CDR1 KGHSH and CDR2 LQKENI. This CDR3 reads CASSPGGGGRTDTQYF. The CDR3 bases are TGTGCCAGCTCACCCGGTGGTGGGGGCCGCACAGATACGCAGTATTTT.

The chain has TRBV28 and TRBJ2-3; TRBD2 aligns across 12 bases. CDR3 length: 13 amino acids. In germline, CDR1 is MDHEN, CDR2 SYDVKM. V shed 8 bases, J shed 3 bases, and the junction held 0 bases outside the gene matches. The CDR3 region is CASGLAGTDTQYF. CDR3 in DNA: TGTGCCAGCGGACTAGCGGGAACAGATACGCAGTATTTT.

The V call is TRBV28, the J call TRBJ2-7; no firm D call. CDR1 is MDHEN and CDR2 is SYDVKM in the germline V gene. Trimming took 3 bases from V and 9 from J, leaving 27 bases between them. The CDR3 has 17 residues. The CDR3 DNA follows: TGTGCCAGCAGTTTCCCCCTCGCCCTTACTCCAAACCGGGTGCAGTACTTC. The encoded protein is CASSFPLALTPNRVQYF.

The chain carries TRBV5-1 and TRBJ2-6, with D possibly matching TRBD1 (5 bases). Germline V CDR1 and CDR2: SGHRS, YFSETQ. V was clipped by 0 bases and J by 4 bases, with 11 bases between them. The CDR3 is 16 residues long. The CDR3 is CASSLGAGSGANVLTF. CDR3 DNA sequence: TGCGCCAGCAGCTTGGGGGCAGGGTCCGGGGCCAACGTCCTGACTTTC.

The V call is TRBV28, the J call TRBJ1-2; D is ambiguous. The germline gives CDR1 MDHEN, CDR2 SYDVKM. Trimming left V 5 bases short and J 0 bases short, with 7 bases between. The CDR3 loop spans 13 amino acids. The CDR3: CASSTGTNYGYTF. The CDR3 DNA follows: TGTGCCAGCAGTACGGGGACTAACTATGGCTACACCTTC.

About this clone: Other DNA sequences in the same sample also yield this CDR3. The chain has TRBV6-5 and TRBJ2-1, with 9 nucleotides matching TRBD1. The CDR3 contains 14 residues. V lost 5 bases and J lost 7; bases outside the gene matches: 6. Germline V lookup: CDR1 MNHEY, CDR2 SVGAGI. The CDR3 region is CASSRGQGRNEQFF. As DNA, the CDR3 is TGTGCCAGCAGTCGGGGACAGGGAAGGAATGAGCAGTTCTTC.

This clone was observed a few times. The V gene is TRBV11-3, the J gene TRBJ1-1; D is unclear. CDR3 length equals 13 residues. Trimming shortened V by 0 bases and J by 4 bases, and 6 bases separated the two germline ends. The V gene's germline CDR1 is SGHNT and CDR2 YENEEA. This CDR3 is CASSLEGSTEAFF. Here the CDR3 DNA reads TGTGCCAGCAGCTTAGAAGGGAGCACTGAAGCTTTCTTT.

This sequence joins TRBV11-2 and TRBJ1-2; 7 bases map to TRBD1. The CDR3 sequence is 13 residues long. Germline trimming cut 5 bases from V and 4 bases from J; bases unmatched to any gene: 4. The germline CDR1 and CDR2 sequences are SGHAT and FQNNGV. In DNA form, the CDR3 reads TGTGCCAGCAGCACGTCAGGGGGCTATGGCTACACCTTC. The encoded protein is CASSTSGGYGYTF.

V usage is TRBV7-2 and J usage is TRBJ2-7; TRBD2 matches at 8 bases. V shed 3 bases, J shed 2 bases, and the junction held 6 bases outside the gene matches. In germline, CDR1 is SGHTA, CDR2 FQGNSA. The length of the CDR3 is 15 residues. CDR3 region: CASSLLAGGAYEQYF. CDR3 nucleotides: TGTGCCAGCAGCTTGCTCGCGGGAGGTGCCTACGAGCAGTACTTC.

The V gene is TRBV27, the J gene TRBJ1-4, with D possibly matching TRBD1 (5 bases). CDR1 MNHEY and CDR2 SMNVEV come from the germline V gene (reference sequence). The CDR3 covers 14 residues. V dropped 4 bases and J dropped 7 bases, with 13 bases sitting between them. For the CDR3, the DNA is TGTGCCAGCAGTTGGGCAGCGGGGGGTGAAAAACTGTTTTTT. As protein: CASSWAAGGEKLFF. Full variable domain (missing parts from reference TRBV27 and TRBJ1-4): EAQVTQNPRYLITVTGKKLTVTCSQNMNHEYMSWYRQDPGLGLRQIYYSMNVEVTDKGDVPEGYKVSRKEKRNFPLILESPSPNQTSLYFCASSWAAGGEKLFFGSGTQLSVL.

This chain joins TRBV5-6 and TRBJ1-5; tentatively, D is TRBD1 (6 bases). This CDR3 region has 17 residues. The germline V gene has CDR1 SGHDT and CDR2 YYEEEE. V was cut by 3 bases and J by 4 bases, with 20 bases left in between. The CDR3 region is CASSSTSSRGANQPQHF. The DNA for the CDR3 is TGTGCCAGCAGCTCGACGTCTTCCAGGGGCGCAAATCAGCCCCAGCATTTT.

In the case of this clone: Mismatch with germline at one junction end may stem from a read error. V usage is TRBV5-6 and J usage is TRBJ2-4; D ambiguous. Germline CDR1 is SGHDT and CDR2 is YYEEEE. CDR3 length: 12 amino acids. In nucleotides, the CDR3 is TGTGCCAGCAGCTTGAAGAAAAACAGTCAGTACTTC. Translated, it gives CASSLKKNSQYF.

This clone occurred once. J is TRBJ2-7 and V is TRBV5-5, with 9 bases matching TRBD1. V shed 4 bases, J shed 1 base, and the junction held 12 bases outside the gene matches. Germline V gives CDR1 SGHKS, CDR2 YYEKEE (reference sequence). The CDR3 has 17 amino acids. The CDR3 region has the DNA TGTGCCAGCAGCATATCTACTACAGGGGGCCTATCCTACGAGCAGTACTTC. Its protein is CASSISTTGGLSYEQYF.

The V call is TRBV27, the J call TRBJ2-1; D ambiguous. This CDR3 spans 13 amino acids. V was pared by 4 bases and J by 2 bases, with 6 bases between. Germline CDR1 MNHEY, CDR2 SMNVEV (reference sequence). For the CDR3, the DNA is TGTGCCAGCAGTTCCACAACCTACAATGAGCAGTTCTTC. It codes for CASSSTTYNEQFF.

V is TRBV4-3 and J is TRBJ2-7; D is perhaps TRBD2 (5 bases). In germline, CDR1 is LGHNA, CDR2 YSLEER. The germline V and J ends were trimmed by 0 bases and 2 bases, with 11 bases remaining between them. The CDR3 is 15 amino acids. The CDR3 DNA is TGCGCCAGCAGCCAAGAATTTAGCGAGGCCTACGAGCAGTACTTC. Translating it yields CASSQEFSEAYEQYF.

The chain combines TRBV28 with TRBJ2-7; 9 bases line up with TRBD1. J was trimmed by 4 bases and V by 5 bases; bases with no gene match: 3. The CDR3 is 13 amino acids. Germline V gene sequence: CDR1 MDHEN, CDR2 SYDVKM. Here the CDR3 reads CASSLGTGYEQYF. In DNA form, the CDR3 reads TGTGCCAGCAGTCTTGGGACAGGGTACGAGCAGTACTTC.